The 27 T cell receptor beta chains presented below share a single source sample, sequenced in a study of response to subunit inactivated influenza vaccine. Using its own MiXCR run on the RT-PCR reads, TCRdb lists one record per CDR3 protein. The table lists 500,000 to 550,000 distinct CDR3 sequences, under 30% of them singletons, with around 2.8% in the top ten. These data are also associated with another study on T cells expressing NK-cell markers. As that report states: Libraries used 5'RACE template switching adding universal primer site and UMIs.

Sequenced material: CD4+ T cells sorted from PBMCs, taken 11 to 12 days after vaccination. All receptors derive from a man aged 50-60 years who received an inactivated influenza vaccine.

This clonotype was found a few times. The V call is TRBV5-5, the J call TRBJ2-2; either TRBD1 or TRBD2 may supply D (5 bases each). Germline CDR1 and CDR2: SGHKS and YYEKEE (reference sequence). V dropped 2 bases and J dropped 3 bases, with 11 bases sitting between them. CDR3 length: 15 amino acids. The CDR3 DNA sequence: TGTGCCAGCAGCTTTGAGGGGTGGGACACCGGGGAGCTGTTTTTT. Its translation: CASSFEGWDTGELFF. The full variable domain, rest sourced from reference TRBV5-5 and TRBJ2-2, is DAGVTQSPTHLIKTRGQQVTLRCSPISGHKSVSWYQQVLGQGPQFIFQYYEKEERGRGNFPDRFSARQFPNYSSELNVNALLLGDSALYLCASSFEGWDTGELFFGEGSRLTVL.

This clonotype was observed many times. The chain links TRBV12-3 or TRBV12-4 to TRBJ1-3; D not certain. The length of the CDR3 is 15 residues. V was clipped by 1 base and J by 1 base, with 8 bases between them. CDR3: CASSLDRLSGNTIYF. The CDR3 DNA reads TGTGCCAGCAGTTTAGACCGGTTATCTGGAAACACCATATATTTT.

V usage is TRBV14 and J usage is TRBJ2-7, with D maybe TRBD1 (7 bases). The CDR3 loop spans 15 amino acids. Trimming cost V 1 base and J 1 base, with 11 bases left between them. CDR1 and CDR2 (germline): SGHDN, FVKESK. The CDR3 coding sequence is TGTGCCAGCAGCCAAGCGACAGGGAGGTCCTACGAGCAGTACTTC. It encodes CASSQATGRSYEQYF.

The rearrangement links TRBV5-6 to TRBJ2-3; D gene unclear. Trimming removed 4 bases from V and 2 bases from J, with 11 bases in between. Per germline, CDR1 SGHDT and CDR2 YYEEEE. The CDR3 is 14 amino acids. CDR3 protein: CASSRAAFTDTQYF. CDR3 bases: TGTGCCAGCAGCCGCGCGGCCTTCACAGATACGCAGTATTTT. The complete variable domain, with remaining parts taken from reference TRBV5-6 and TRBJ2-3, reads DAGVTQSPTHLIKTRGQQVTLRCSPKSGHDTVSWYQQALGQGPQFIFQYYEEEERQRGNFPDRFSGHQFPNYSSELNVNALLLGDSALYLCASSRAAFTDTQYFGPGTRLTVL.

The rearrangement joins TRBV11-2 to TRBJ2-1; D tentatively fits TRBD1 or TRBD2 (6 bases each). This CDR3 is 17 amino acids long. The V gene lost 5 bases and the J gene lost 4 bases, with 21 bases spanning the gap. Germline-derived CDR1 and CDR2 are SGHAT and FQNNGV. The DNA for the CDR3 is TGTGCCAGCAGCCCATCTCGCGGGACAAGACCTTACAATGAGCAGTTCTTC. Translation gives CASSPSRGTRPYNEQFF.

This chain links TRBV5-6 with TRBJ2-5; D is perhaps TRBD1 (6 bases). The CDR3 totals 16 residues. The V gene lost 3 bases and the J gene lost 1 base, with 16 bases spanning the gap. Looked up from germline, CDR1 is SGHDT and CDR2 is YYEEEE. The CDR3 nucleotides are TGTGCCAGCAGCTGGTTTGGACAGCCCGTCCAAGAGACCCAGTACTTC. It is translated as CASSWFGQPVQETQYF.

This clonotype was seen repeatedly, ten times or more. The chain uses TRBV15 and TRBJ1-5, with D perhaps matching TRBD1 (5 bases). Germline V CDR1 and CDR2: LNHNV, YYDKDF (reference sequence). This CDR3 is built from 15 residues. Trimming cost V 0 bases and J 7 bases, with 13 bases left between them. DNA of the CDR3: TGTGCCACCAGCAGAGATCCTGGCGGGGGACAGCCCCAGCATTTT. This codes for CATSRDPGGGQPQHF.

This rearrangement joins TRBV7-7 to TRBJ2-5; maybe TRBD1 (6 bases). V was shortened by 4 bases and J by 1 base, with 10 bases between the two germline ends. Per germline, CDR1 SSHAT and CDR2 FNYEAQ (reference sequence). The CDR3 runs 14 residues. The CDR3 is CASSSGHIQETQYF. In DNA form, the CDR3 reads TGTGCCAGCAGCTCGGGACATATCCAAGAGACCCAGTACTTC.

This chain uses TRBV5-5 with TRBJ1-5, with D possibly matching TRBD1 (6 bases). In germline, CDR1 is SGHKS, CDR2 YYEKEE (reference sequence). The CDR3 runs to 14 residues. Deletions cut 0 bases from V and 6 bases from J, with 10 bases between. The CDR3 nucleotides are TGTGCCAGCAGCTTGGACGGGGGCGGTCAGCCCCAGCATTTT. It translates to CASSLDGGGQPQHF.

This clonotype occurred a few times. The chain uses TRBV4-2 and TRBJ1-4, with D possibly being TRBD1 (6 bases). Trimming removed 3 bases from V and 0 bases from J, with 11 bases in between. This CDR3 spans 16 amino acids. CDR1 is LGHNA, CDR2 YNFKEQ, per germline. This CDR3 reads CASSQSDSATNEKLFF. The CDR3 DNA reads TGTGCCAGCAGCCAGTCGGACAGCGCAACTAATGAAAAACTGTTTTTT.

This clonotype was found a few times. The CDR3 nucleotides are TGCGCCAGCAGCTACGATCCCGGTGAGGCTTTCTTT. It yields the protein CASSYDPGEAFF. The chain combines TRBV5-1 with TRBJ1-1; unclear D gene. CDR3 length: 12 amino acids. Looked up from germline, CDR1 is SGHRS and CDR2 is YFSETQ. The V end lost 3 bases, the J end lost 11 bases, and 14 bases lay between the germline ends.

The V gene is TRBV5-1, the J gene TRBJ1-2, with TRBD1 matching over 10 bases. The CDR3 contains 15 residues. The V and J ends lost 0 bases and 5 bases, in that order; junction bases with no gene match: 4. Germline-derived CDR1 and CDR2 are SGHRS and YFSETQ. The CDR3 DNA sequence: TGCGCCAGCAGCTTGGCGGGGACAGGGGAGTATGGCTACACCTTC. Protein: CASSLAGTGEYGYTF.

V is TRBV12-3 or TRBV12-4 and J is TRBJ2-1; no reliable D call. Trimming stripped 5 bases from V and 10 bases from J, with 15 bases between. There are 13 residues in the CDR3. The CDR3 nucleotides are TGTGCCAGCAGTACCCGATCGGGTGGCGAGCAGTTCTTC. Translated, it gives CASSTRSGGEQFF.

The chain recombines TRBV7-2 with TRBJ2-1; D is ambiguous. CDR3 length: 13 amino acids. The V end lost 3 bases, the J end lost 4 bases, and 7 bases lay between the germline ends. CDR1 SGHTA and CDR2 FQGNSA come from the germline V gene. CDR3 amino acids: CASSFPPYNEQFF. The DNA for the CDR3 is TGTGCCAGCAGCTTCCCGCCTTACAATGAGCAGTTCTTC.

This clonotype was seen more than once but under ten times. As DNA, the CDR3 is TGTGCCAGCAGTTGGGACAGAAACTACGAGCAGTACTTC. Translation: CASSWDRNYEQYF. The V and J genes are TRBV12-3 or TRBV12-4 and TRBJ2-7; 7 nucleotides line up with TRBD1. Losses at the gene ends were 4 bases for V and 3 bases for J; bases not matched to a gene: 3. The CDR3 is 13 amino acids.

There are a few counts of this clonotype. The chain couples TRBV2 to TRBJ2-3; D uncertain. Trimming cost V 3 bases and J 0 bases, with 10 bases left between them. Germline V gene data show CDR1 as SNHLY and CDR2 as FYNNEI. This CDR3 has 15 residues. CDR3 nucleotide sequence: TGTGCCAGCAGTGATTGGCGCCCGAGCACAGATACGCAGTATTTT. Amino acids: CASSDWRPSTDTQYF.

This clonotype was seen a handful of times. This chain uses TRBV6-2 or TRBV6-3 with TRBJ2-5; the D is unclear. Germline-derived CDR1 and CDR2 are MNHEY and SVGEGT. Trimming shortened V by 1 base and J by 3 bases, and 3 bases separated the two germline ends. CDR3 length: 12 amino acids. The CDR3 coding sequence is TGTGCCAGCAGTTACTTCAAAGAGACCCAGTACTTC. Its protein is CASSYFKETQYF.

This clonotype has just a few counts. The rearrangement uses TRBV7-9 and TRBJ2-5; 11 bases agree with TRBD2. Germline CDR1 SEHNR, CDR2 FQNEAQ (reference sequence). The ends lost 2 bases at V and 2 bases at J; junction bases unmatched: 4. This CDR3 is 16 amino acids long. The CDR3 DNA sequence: TGTGCCAGCAGCTTACCTAGCGGGGGGTTTCAAGAGACCCAGTACTTC. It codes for CASSLPSGGFQETQYF.

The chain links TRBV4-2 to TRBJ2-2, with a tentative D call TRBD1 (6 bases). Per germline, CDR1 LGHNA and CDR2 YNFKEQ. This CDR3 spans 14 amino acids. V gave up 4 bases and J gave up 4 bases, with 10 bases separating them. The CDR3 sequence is CASSPDRFTGELFF. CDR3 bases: TGTGCCAGCAGCCCTGACAGGTTCACCGGGGAGCTGTTTTTT.

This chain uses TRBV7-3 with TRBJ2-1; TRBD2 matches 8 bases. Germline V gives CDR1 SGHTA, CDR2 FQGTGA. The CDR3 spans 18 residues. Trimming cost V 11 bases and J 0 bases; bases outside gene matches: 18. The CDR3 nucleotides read TGTGCCGTCAGCTTAATGGGAAGGACTAGCCTCTCCTACAATGAGCAGTTCTTC. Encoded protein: CAVSLMGRTSLSYNEQFF.

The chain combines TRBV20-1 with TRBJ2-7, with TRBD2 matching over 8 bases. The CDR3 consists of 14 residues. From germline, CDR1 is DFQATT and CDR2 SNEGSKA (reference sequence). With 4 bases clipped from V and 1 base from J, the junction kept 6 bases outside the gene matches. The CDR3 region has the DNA TGCAGTGCTATGGTCGGGGGGGCATCCTACGAGCAGTACTTC. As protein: CSAMVGGASYEQYF.

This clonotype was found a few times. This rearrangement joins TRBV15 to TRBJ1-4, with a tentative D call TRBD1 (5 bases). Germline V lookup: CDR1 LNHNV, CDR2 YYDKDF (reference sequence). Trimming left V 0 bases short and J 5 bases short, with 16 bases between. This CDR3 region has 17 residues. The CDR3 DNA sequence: TGTGCCACCAGCAGAGATAAGGGAGCAGGGAGAAATGAAAAACTGTTTTTT. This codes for CATSRDKGAGRNEKLFF.

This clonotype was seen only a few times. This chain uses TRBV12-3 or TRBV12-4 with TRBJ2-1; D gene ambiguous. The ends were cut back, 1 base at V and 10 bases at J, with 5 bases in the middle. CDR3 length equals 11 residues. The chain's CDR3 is CASSLVQEQFF. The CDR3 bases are TGTGCCAGCAGTTTAGTACAGGAGCAGTTCTTC.

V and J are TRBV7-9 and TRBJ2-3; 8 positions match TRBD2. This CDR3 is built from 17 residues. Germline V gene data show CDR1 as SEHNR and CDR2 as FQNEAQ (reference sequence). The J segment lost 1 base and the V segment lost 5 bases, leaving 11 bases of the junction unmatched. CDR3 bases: TGTGCCAGCAGCCCCGGCGACGGGAGGGCCGGCACAGATACGCAGTATTTT. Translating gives CASSPGDGRAGTDTQYF.

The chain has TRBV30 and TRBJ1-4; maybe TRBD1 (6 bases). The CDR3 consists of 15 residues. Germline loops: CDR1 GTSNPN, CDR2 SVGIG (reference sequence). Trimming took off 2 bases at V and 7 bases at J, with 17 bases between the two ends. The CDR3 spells CAWSSTGRGAEKLFF. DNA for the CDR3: TGTGCCTGGAGTTCAACGGGACGGGGGGCTGAAAAACTGTTTTTT. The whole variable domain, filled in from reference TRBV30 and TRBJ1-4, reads SQTIHQWPATLVQPVGSPLSLECTVEGTSNPNLYWYRQAAGRGLQLLFYSVGIGQISSEVPQNLSASRPQDRQFILSSKKLLLSDSGFYLCAWSSTGRGAEKLFFGSGTQLSVL.

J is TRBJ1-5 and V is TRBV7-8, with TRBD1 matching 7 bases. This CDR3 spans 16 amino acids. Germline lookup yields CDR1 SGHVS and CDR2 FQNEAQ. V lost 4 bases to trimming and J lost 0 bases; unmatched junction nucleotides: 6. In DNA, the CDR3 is TGTGCCAGCAGCTCAGGGACAGAGTTTAGCAATCAGCCCCAGCATTTT. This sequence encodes CASSSGTEFSNQPQHF.

The CDR3 nucleotides are TGCAGCGTTGGGTATGGCGGGGAGCTGTTTTTT. Protein sequence: CSVGYGGELFF. This sequence joins TRBV29-1 and TRBJ2-2; no firm D call. V lost 4 bases and J lost 7, with 7 bases in between. The germline V gene has CDR1 SQVTM and CDR2 ANQGSEA. CDR3 size: 11 residues.